This entry features one T cell receptor (beta chain) sequence. This record comes from a study of technical replicates of blood from a few donors. This table comes from immunoSEQ multiplex PCR, and its TCRdb copy is limited to in-frame clones, with some not included. The data contain 70,000 to 85,000 clones, 92% of them singletons. V lost 2 bases and J lost 3, with 13 bases in between. CDR1 SGHAT and CDR2 FQNNGV come from the germline V gene. The CDR3 is 15 amino acids. The receptor was derived from a human donor in good health. The sample consisted of T cells isolated from PBMCs. The chain is built from TRBV11-2 and TRBJ1-2; the D gene is possibly TRBD1 (6 bases). CDR3 loop: CASSLLSAGDYGYTF. CDR3 nucleotides: TGTGCCAGCAGCTTACTTAGCGCAGGGGACTATGGCTACACCTTC. The entire variable domain, with the rest obtained from reference TRBV11-2 and TRBJ1-2, is as follows: EAGVAQSPRYKIIEKRQSVAFWCNPISGHATLYWYQQILGQGPKLLIQFQNNGVVDDSQLPKDRFSAERLKGVDSTLKIQPAKLEDSAVYLCASSLLSAGDYGYTFGSGTRLTVV.